The 28 T cell receptor beta chains reported below all come from one sample, sequenced in a study of OX40 agonist ivuxolimab in advanced cancers. Profiled with immunoSEQ multiplex PCR; TCRdb holds only in-frame clones, not every one. The table records some 99,000 clones, about 80% of them present only once. The sequencing here drew on CD4+ or CD8+ T cells sorted from blood, taken in a trial of the OX40 agonist ivuxolimab. These receptors came from an adult with an advanced solid tumor such as melanoma, head and neck, liver or kidney cancer.

The chain has TRBV6-6 and TRBJ2-1, with D perhaps TRBD2 (5 bases). With 6 bases removed from V and 12 bases from J, the gap between germline ends came to 18 bases. Germline V CDR1 and CDR2: MNHNY, SVGAGI (reference sequence). The length of the CDR3 is 13 residues. CDR3 sequence reads: CASSHAPGGGQFF. The CDR3 DNA reads TGTGCCAGCAGCCACGCCCCGGGTGGAGGGCAGTTCTTC.

The chain joins TRBV27 to TRBJ2-7; tentative D call: TRBD1 (6 bases). V was pared by 6 bases and J by 5 bases, with 17 bases between. This CDR3 contains 14 residues. Germline CDR1 is MNHEY and CDR2 is SMNVEV (reference sequence). CDR3 region: CASSLLGTRHEQYF. The CDR3 bases are TGTGCCAGCAGCCTTCTGGGGACACGGCACGAGCAGTACTTC.

The gene calls are TRBV15 and TRBJ1-1; a weak D match, TRBD1 (6 bases). Germline values: CDR1 LNHNV, CDR2 YYDKDF (reference sequence). Trimming shortened V by 8 bases and J by 0 bases, and 22 bases separated the two germline ends. The length of the CDR3 is 17 residues. Here the CDR3 reads CATRPPGAGVLNTEAFF. The CDR3 bases are TGTGCCACCCGACCTCCGGGGGCAGGGGTACTGAACACTGAAGCTTTCTTT.

The chain links TRBV28 to TRBJ2-7; maybe TRBD2 (6 bases). The length of the CDR3 is 14 residues. The germline gives CDR1 MDHEN, CDR2 SYDVKM. V was clipped by 3 bases and J by 0 bases, with 9 bases between them. The CDR3 sequence is CASSFAGSSYEQYF. Written as DNA, the CDR3 is TGTGCCAGCAGTTTCGCCGGGAGCTCCTACGAGCAGTACTTC.

J is TRBJ2-7 and V is TRBV6-6; no reliable D call. The V and J ends lost 8 bases and 5 bases respectively, with 19 bases between them. Germline-derived CDR1 and CDR2 are MNHNY and SVGAGI (reference sequence). CDR3 size: 14 residues. Here the CDR3 reads CASGGPYQVDEQYF. The DNA for the CDR3 is TGTGCCAGCGGTGGACCATATCAGGTGGACGAGCAGTACTTC.

Concerning this clone itself: The junction departs from germline at one end; a sequencing error may be responsible. The genes are TRBV5-1 and TRBJ1-1; TRBD1 matches 7 bases. Germline CDR1 reads SGHRS; CDR2 reads YFSETQ. The CDR3 contains 14 residues. CDR3 sequence: CAGSRQGESTEAFF. The CDR3 nucleotides are TGCGCCGGCAGCCGTCAGGGGGAGAGCACTGAAGCTTTCTTT.

The chain uses TRBV5-1 and TRBJ2-1, with TRBD2 matching 13 bases. CDR1 and CDR2 (germline): SGHRS, YFSETQ. The CDR3 consists of 21 residues. Unmatched junction bases numbered 16, after V lost 4 bases and J lost 0 bases. The CDR3: CASSRGSPGLAGISSYNEQFF. In DNA form, the CDR3 reads TGCGCCAGCAGCCGGGGCAGCCCGGGACTAGCGGGGATAAGCTCCTACAATGAGCAGTTCTTC.

The J gene is TRBJ1-6, the V gene TRBV7-2, with 7 bases that match TRBD1. After removal of 1 base from V and 7 bases from J, the junction contained 10 bases not matched to a gene. From germline, CDR1 is SGHTA and CDR2 FQGNSA. This CDR3 spans 17 amino acids. The CDR3 reads CASSLDPNRGTNSPLHF. In nucleotides, the CDR3 is TGTGCCAGCAGCTTAGACCCAAACAGGGGCACAAATTCACCCCTCCACTTT.

V usage is TRBV5-1 and J usage is TRBJ2-5; the D gene is possibly TRBD2 (5 bases). The end of the DNA aligns better with TRBJ2-7, so the J call may be wrong. Germline V gene sequence: CDR1 SGHRS, CDR2 YFSETQ. The CDR3 spans 14 residues. The CDR3 coding sequence is TGCGCCAGCAGCCCTTTCCGGGACTCCTACGAGCAGTACTTC. This gives the protein CASSPFRDSYEQYF.

The rearrangement uses TRBV6-5 and TRBJ1-1; the D is unclear. This CDR3 has 11 residues. Germline CDR1 reads MNHEY; CDR2 reads SVGAGI. The V end lost 2 bases, the J end lost 10 bases, and 8 bases lay between the germline ends. The CDR3 nucleotides are TGTGCCAGCAGTTACAGCCGGGGAGCTTTCTTT. Its translation: CASSYSRGAFF.

The rearrangement uses TRBV7-8 and TRBJ1-1, with D possibly matching TRBD1 (5 bases). This CDR3 is 15 amino acids long. The germline V and J ends were trimmed by 0 bases and 4 bases, with 12 bases remaining between them. Germline lookup yields CDR1 SGHVS and CDR2 FQNEAQ. The CDR3 DNA follows: TGTGCCAGCAGCTTAGCGGGGGTTGGTGGCACTGAAGCTTTCTTT. This encodes CASSLAGVGGTEAFF.

This clone was recorded once. The V and J genes are TRBV7-2 and TRBJ1-2, with a possible D match to TRBD1 (5 bases). Trimming shortened V by 4 bases and J by 4 bases, and 13 bases separated the two germline ends. This CDR3 contains 14 residues. Germline values: CDR1 SGHTA, CDR2 FQGNSA. The CDR3: CASSSDKTSYGYTF. CDR3 in DNA: TGTGCCAGCAGCTCGGACAAGACCAGCTATGGCTACACCTTC. Using reference TRBV7-2 and TRBJ1-2 for the parts outside the CDR3, the full variable domain is GAGVSQSPSNKVTEKGKDVELRCDPISGHTALYWYRQSLGQGLEFLIYFQGNSAPDKSGLPSDRFSAERTGGSVSTLTIQRTQQEDSAVYLCASSSDKTSYGYTFGSGTRLTVV.

This sequence joins TRBV7-9 and TRBJ2-1; TRBD1 matches at 7 bases. J gave up 10 bases and V 8 bases, and 5 bases lay outside the gene matches. CDR3 size: 11 residues. CDR1 SEHNR and CDR2 FQNEAQ come from the germline V gene (reference sequence). CDR3 in DNA: TGTGCCAGCCAAAGGGGGCGGGAGCAGTTCTTC. Encoded protein: CASQRGREQFF.

The chain combines TRBV9 with TRBJ2-7; D possibly corresponds to TRBD2 (7 bases). In germline, CDR1 is SGDLS, CDR2 YYNGEE. The CDR3 covers 13 residues. V was shortened by 0 bases and J by 7 bases, with 11 bases between the two germline ends. The CDR3 coding sequence is TGTGCCAGCAGCGTAGCTAGGGGGGGTGAGCAGTACTTC. Translated: CASSVARGGEQYF.

This chain joins TRBV7-7 and TRBJ2-5; 10 bases map to TRBD1. The ends lost 1 base at V and 5 bases at J; junction bases unmatched: 13. Germline loops: CDR1 SSHAT, CDR2 FNYEAQ (reference sequence). The CDR3 consists of 18 residues. The CDR3 protein is CASSLVTTGTGVLETQYF. The CDR3 DNA follows: TGTGCCAGCAGCTTAGTTACGACCGGGACAGGGGTTCTGGAGACCCAGTACTTC. The full variable domain, rest sourced from reference TRBV7-7 and TRBJ2-5, is GAGVSQSPRYKVTKRGQDVTLRCDPISSHATLYWYQQALGQGPEFLTYFNYEAQPDKSGLPSDRFSAERPEGSISTLTIQRTEQRDSAMYRCASSLVTTGTGVLETQYFGPGTRLLVL.

This chain joins TRBV6-5 and TRBJ2-1, with D hard to call. V lost 2 bases and J 0 bases, leaving 11 bases between the germline ends. The CDR3 consists of 16 residues. From germline, CDR1 is MNHEY and CDR2 SVGAGI. The CDR3 loop reads CASSYVRGSSYNEQFF. CDR3 bases: TGTGCCAGCAGTTACGTACGCGGTAGCTCCTACAATGAGCAGTTCTTC.

The chain couples TRBV15 to TRBJ1-6, with 7 positions matching TRBD1. J was trimmed by 10 bases and V by 0 bases; bases with no gene match: 6. The CDR3 loop spans 15 amino acids. Germline-derived CDR1 and CDR2 are LNHNV and YYDKDF (reference sequence). The CDR3 loop reads CATSRDTGVGSPLHF. In DNA, the CDR3 is TGTGCCACCAGCAGAGACACAGGGGTCGGATCACCCCTCCACTTT.

The rearrangement uses TRBV28 and TRBJ2-4, with 7 bases lining up with TRBD1. Trimming cost V 2 bases and J 0 bases; bases outside gene matches: 22. Germline CDR1 is MDHEN and CDR2 is SYDVKM. The length of the CDR3 is 22 residues. The CDR3 is CASSLGGIGSQVRGIAKNIQYF. CDR3 nucleotides: TGTGCCAGCAGTTTAGGTGGAATTGGGTCTCAGGTCAGGGGGATAGCCAAAAACATTCAGTACTTC.

This chain connects TRBV28 to TRBJ1-2; weak D call: TRBD1 (5 bases). CDR1 is MDHEN, CDR2 SYDVKM, per germline. The CDR3 is made up of 14 amino acids. The V gene lost 7 bases and the J gene lost 8 bases, with 20 bases spanning the gap. The CDR3 is CASTHKGVLGGYTF. As DNA, the CDR3 is TGTGCCAGCACCCATAAAGGGGTTCTCGGCGGCTACACCTTC.

The chain has TRBV5-4 and TRBJ2-5; tentatively, D is TRBD1 (6 bases). V dropped 1 base and J dropped 6 bases, with 13 bases sitting between them. The germline CDR1 and CDR2 sequences are SGHNT and YYREEE (reference sequence). This CDR3 spans 14 amino acids. CDR3 coding DNA: TGTGCCAGCAGCTTGCCGGGCAGGGGAAAGACCCAGTACTTC. Its protein product is CASSLPGRGKTQYF.

The rearrangement joins TRBV11-3 to TRBJ2-7; the match to TRBD1 covers 11 bases. The germline CDR1 and CDR2 sequences are SGHNT and YENEEA. The V and J ends lost 0 bases and 9 bases, in that order; junction bases with no gene match: 7. The CDR3 is made up of 15 amino acids. Here the CDR3 reads CASSLEGGQGARQYF. The CDR3 coding sequence is TGTGCCAGCAGCTTAGAAGGAGGACAGGGGGCCCGGCAGTACTTC.

The chain uses TRBV11-2 and TRBJ2-7, with 12 bases that match TRBD1. The CDR3 length is 15 residues. CDR1 is SGHAT and CDR2 is FQNNGV in the germline V gene. The trim removed 5 bases at V and 1 base at J, leaving 3 bases unmatched. The CDR3 coding sequence is TGTGCCAGCAGCGCGGGACAGGGGGCTTCCTACGAGCAGTACTTC. Its translation is CASSAGQGASYEQYF. Supplemented by reference TRBV11-2 and TRBJ2-7, the full variable domain reads EAGVAQSPRYKIIEKRQSVAFWCNPISGHATLYWYQQILGQGPKLLIQFQNNGVVDDSQLPKDRFSAERLKGVDSTLKIQPAKLEDSAVYLCASSAGQGASYEQYFGPGTRLTVT.

The J gene is TRBJ2-4, the V gene TRBV28; 10 bases fit TRBD1. The CDR3 has 16 residues. Looked up from germline, CDR1 is MDHEN and CDR2 is SYDVKM. V was pared by 6 bases and J by 0 bases, with 5 bases of the junction left unmatched. In DNA form, the CDR3 reads TGTGCCAGCAGCAGACAGGGGGCACTAGCCAAAAACATTCAGTACTTC. Its protein product is CASSRQGALAKNIQYF.

This chain uses TRBV5-1 with TRBJ1-2; 9 positions match TRBD1. This CDR3 has 14 amino acids. J lost 2 bases, V lost 5 bases, and 4 bases had no gene match. The germline V gene encodes CDR1 SGHRS and CDR2 YFSETQ. The CDR3 spells CASSRTGANYGYTF. In nucleotides, the CDR3 is TGCGCCAGCAGTCGGACAGGGGCGAACTATGGCTACACCTTC.

Points on this clone: In the same sample, other DNA sequences code for this CDR3. The chain links TRBV11-3 to TRBJ2-3; 9 nucleotides match TRBD2. V dropped 4 bases and J dropped 6; count of bases not matched to a gene: 8. The CDR3 contains 15 residues. Germline values: CDR1 SGHNT, CDR2 YENEEA. The CDR3 region is CASSSVRGGIDTQYF. The CDR3 nucleotides read TGTGCCAGCAGCTCGGTGCGGGGGGGCATCGATACGCAGTATTTT.

In DNA form, the CDR3 reads TGCGCCAGCAGCCAAGCGCCCTCGGGAAACACCGGGGAGCTGTTTTTT. This sequence encodes CASSQAPSGNTGELFF. This chain uses TRBV4-3 with TRBJ2-2; tentatively, D is TRBD2 (5 bases). This CDR3 contains 16 residues. With 1 base removed from V and 2 bases from J, the gap between germline ends came to 11 bases. Germline CDR1 reads LGHNA; CDR2 reads YSLEER.

This rearrangement joins TRBV19 to TRBJ2-2, with a weak D call TRBD2 (5 bases). The CDR3 has 14 residues. V lost 1 base and J lost 5, with 8 bases in between. CDR1 and CDR2 from the germline V gene are LNHDA and SQIVND (reference sequence). DNA for the CDR3: TGTGCCAGTAGTATAGGAGGGCAGACCGGGGAGCTGTTTTTT. It is translated as CASSIGGQTGELFF.

V usage is TRBV6-1 and J usage is TRBJ1-1; D is ambiguous. Germline values: CDR1 MNHNS, CDR2 SASEGT. Trimming left V 0 bases short and J 3 bases short, with 8 bases between. The CDR3 loop spans 14 amino acids. The CDR3 bases are TGTGCCAGCAGTGAAGCAGACGGATACACTGAAGCTTTCTTT. As protein: CASSEADGYTEAFF.